These 5 T cell receptor beta chains were all obtained from the same sample, sequenced in a study of blood T cell repertoires in COVID-19. Libraries were prepared by immunoSEQ multiplex PCR; TCRdb keeps only in-frame clonotypes and omits some of them. Among roughly 200,000 clones listed, roughly 84% were seen once. The specimen was PBMCs or T cells enriched from blood (not recorded which). The origin of the receptors is a woman aged 25 to 39 who had been exposed to COVID-19.

V gene TRBV19 combines with J gene TRBJ1-5; D is possibly TRBD1 (5 bases). This CDR3 is built from 14 residues. Germline CDR1 reads LNHDA; CDR2 reads SQIVND (reference sequence). Trimming removed 7 bases at V and 0 bases at J, with 10 bases between. CDR3 DNA sequence: TGTGCCAGTATGAGGGGACTTAGCAATCAGCCCCAGCATTTT. This encodes CASMRGLSNQPQHF.

The chain couples TRBV5-1 to TRBJ1-2, with D hard to call. CDR1 and CDR2 (germline): SGHRS, YFSETQ. The CDR3 sequence is 14 residues long. Trimming cost V 2 bases and J 5 bases, with 13 bases left between them. The CDR3 nucleotides read TGCGCCAGCAGCTTCGGTTTGGGGAGTTATGGCTACACCTTC. This gives the protein CASSFGLGSYGYTF.

This clone was seen only a few times. The chain uses TRBV5-4 and TRBJ2-5, with TRBD1 as a possible D gene (6 bases). V lost 5 bases to trimming and J lost 4 bases, with 21 bases between them. Germline V gene lookup returns CDR1 SGHNT and CDR2 YYREEE (reference sequence). The length of the CDR3 is 16 residues. The CDR3 bases are TGTGCCAGCAGTGGGGGTTCAGGGGATTTGGGAGAGACCCAGTACTTC. Its protein is CASSGGSGDLGETQYF.

The V call is TRBV11-2, the J call TRBJ2-5; 8 bases are shared with TRBD1. J lost 2 bases, V lost 5 bases, and 4 bases had no gene match. This CDR3 region has 14 residues. The germline CDR1 and CDR2 sequences are SGHAT and FQNNGV. The CDR3 here is CASSPRQGQETQYF. The CDR3, as DNA: TGTGCCAGCAGCCCGAGACAGGGGCAAGAGACCCAGTACTTC.

The rearrangement uses TRBV11-2 and TRBJ1-5, with TRBD1 as a possible D gene (5 bases). Germline V gene sequence: CDR1 SGHAT, CDR2 FQNNGV. This CDR3 region has 14 residues. The germline V and J ends were trimmed by 7 bases and 5 bases, with 15 bases remaining between them. The CDR3 bases are TGTGCCAGCACCGCCGGGGGGAAAGATCAGCCCCAGCATTTT. It translates to CASTAGGKDQPQHF.